This T cell receptor (beta chain) comes out of a study of human T cells and chemical hapten exposure (dated by TCRdb to the early 2020s). Background for the entire study: For sensitization, 2% DPC in acetone was applied to a roughly 2 cm by roughly 2 cm area of upper inner arm skin. Throughout the study period of roughly five months, patients also received therapeutic DPC doses to the scalp every week. Patch testing was done on the upper back using Finn chambers containing 0.01% DPC, and results were scored after 6 days according to International Contact Dermatitis Research Group standards. The mostly female patient cohort included alopecia areata with under or over 50% scalp involvement, alopecia totalis and alopecia universalis. The libraries were sequenced as a pool, and the TCR yield per sample differed mostly because of small variations in library volumes within the pool. The study tracked peripheral blood TCR repertoire changes in vivo during primary and secondary sensitization to the hapten diphenylcyclopropenone (DPC) in alopecia patients. Blood was sampled from patients pre-sensitization (week 0) and at 2, 6 and about 24 weeks after DPC sensitization. Blood for TCR sequencing was provided by twenty-nine alopecia patients at one to four time points (pre-sensitization, 2, 6 and 24 weeks). Points the paper makes about the study in general: Repeated subsampling changed both the strength of the expansion versus patch-test correlation and the threshold at which the correlation became significant. DPC sensitization did not change the number of TCRs with a frequency above 1 in 1000, and there was no evidence of changes in global repertoire structure. A positive correlation was found between the number of PT1 expanded TCRs and patch test score, with significance reached at thresholds 8, 16 and 32 but not 4. Significantly more large CDR3 similarity clusters were formed by expanded TCRs than by pre-sensitization or healthy control sets, consistent with antigen-driven responses. Because every patient had alopecia, a presumed autoimmune disease, the patients' immune response might differ from that of healthy individuals.

In light of the paper, this sample's time point label describes: pre-sensitization, week 0. In the paper's terms, the treatment or condition label means: therapeutic diphenylcyclopropenone sensitization with weekly scalp DPC. Blood at each patch-test visit was drawn before the patch test was applied. Eligible patients were aged 18 to 70, diagnosed with alopecia, deemed suitable for DPC therapy, and excluded if pregnant. Total RNA was extracted from unfractionated whole blood that had been collected in Tempus Blood RNA tubes. V is clipped by 5 bases and J by 3 bases, and the sequence between their germline boundaries is 11 bases long. CDR1 is given as SGHAT and CDR2 as FQDESV, both from the germline V gene (reference sequence). The CDR3, from cysteine to phenylalanine, totals 13 residues. Of the read, only the CDR3 DNA is kept; its 39 bases are in frame from base 1. Worth noting for this clonotype: Its antigen is still unknown. Base qualities are not provided; no much larger clone lies one nucleotide away.

Library creation used RACE. Sequencing instrument: NextSeq 500. Library preparation attached unique molecular identifiers to individual cDNA molecules for quantitative, reproducible TCR counting. Each blood RNA sample was used to sequence both TCR alpha and TCR beta chains. Processing in the source paper ran as follows. Samples had a median of approximately 96,000 TCRs, with a range from about 23,224 to 750,000. The Decombinator software suite was used to annotate the V, J and CDR3 of the TCR reads. Every sample was subsampled to the same number of TCRs (28,000) for the PS versus PT1 abundance plots. TCRs were defined as expanded if absent before sensitization and observed at least eight times at the 2-week time point. TCRdb reprocessing: public reads trimmed at Q25 with fastp, clones called with MiXCR, in-frame beta chains kept. For every CDR3 protein sequence, its rows merge into one entry that carries the most common genes and DNA. The V and J calls were not made by the authors but by TCRdb's processing. The sample includes roughly 100,000 distinct CDR3 sequences, with under 14% observed a single time. Together, the top ten hold approximately 3.3% of the sample.

The rearrangement joined TRBV11-1 to TRBJ2-7, with TRBD2 as a weak D call on 5 bases. The clonotype originates from a woman aged 55-70 years with alopecia areata. Some clones in this sample may be carry-over from other donors' samples. Sample: whole blood, taken in connection with sensitization to the hapten diphenylcyclopropenone (DPC). CDR3 region: CASSLGIVYEQYF. The DNA sequence is as follows: TGTGCCAGCAGCCTCGGGATCGTCTACGAGCAGTACTTC.